Detailed here is one TCR beta chain. The antigen is undetermined. Separate sequencing covered autoproliferating (CFSE-dim) and non-proliferating (CFSE-high) T cells from stimulus-free culture. Pooled replicate wells came from some 5x10^7 CFSE-labeled PBMCs cultured 6 to 8 days without stimulus. Without exogenous stimuli, approximately 0.46 uM CFSE-labeled PBMCs were cultured serum-free. This entry comes from a study of memory B cells and T cells in multiple sclerosis. Study conclusions and caveats: Normalization was needed because clone-set size differences affected shared clonotype counts.

Assay: immunoSEQ multiplex PCR; the TCRdb copy retains only in-frame clones and omits some. The repertoire holds 46,000 or so clones, with over 75% as singletons. The CDR3 sequence is 14 residues long. The germline V gene has CDR1 SNHLY and CDR2 FYNNEI. Deletions cut 10 bases from V and 6 bases from J, with 18 bases between. The V gene is TRBV2, the J gene TRBJ2-2; tentative D call: TRBD2 (5 bases). This TCR was recovered from a human donor with multiple sclerosis. The sequencing sample was made of PBMCs from blood kept in culture. The CDR3: CATLALEGAGELFF. CDR3 coding DNA: TGTGCCACCCTGGCGCTAGAGGGTGCCGGGGAGCTGTTTTTT.